The 30 T cell receptor beta chains below come from one sample, sequenced in a study of PD-L1 blockade in urothelial cancer. The time point was: pretreatment peripheral blood. Sequencing was performed with immunoSEQ multiplex PCR; in TCRdb, only in-frame clones are kept and a portion is missing. The data show some 71,000 clones, 70% to 90% seen once. The sequences come from PBMCs, collected around atezolizumab (anti-PD-L1) treatment. Every receptor here comes from a man aged 55 to 70 with urothelial cancer.

The V gene is TRBV5-1, the J gene TRBJ2-2; TRBD1 matches 7 bases. This CDR3 has 16 residues. V dropped 0 bases and J dropped 5; count of bases not matched to a gene: 7. In germline, CDR1 is SGHRS, CDR2 YFSETQ. CDR3 DNA: TGCGCCAGCAGCTTGGATGGGCAGGGGGTTACCGGGGAGCTGTTTTTT. It codes for CASSLDGQGVTGELFF.

The V call is TRBV5-4, the J call TRBJ2-2, with 7 bases lining up with TRBD1. The CDR3 spans 12 residues. CDR1 and CDR2 (germline): SGHNT, YYREEE (reference sequence). Trimming at V came to 4 bases and at J to 11 bases, leaving 5 bases not matched to a gene. The CDR3 spells CASSLYRGELFF. The CDR3 DNA follows: TGTGCCAGCAGCCTATACAGGGGAGAGCTGTTTTTT.

The gene calls are TRBV7-2 and TRBJ2-1; D is unresolved. In germline, CDR1 is SGHTA, CDR2 FQGNSA. The CDR3 covers 14 residues. The V gene lost 3 bases and the J gene lost 6 bases, with 12 bases spanning the gap. The CDR3 region has the DNA TGTGCCAGCAGCTTGTTACGCGCCGCCAATGAGCAGTTCTTC. Translated, it gives CASSLLRAANEQFF.

This chain connects TRBV27 to TRBJ2-7; TRBD1 might be the D (5 bases). The CDR3 covers 14 residues. V lost 4 bases to trimming and J lost 4 bases, with 14 bases between them. Germline CDR1 and CDR2: MNHEY and SMNVEV (reference sequence). The DNA for the CDR3 is TGTGCCAGCAGTTCACCCTCTAGGGGTTACGAGCAGTACTTC. Protein sequence: CASSSPSRGYEQYF.

A few counts support this clone. The V and J genes are TRBV9 and TRBJ1-4, with 10 bases fitting TRBD1. This CDR3 has 15 amino acids. Trimming at V came to 4 bases and at J to 8 bases, leaving 8 bases not matched to a gene. Germline V gene sequence: CDR1 SGDLS, CDR2 YYNGEE. The CDR3 nucleotides are TGTGCCAGCAGCCCCGGGACAGGGGTAACGGAAAAACTGTTTTTT. Its translation: CASSPGTGVTEKLFF.

This clone has only a few counts. The J gene is TRBJ1-1, the V gene TRBV20-1; no reliable D call. The CDR3 is 11 residues long. The V gene lost 3 bases and the J gene lost 4 bases, with 6 bases spanning the gap. The germline V gene encodes CDR1 DFQATT and CDR2 SNEGSKA (reference sequence). As DNA, the CDR3 is TGCAGTGCTAGTCCCGTCACTGAAGCTTTCTTT. This gives the protein CSASPVTEAFF.

V gene TRBV18 combines with J gene TRBJ1-5, with no clear D. This CDR3 region has 15 residues. V lost 2 bases and J 6 bases, leaving 14 bases between the germline ends. Germline V gene lookup returns CDR1 KGHSH and CDR2 LQKENI. The DNA for the CDR3 is TGTGCCAGCTCACCAGACAATGGCGGGATTCAGCCCCAGCATTTT. It yields the protein CASSPDNGGIQPQHF.

The chain combines TRBV2 with TRBJ2-4, with unresolved D. Deletions cut 7 bases from V and 0 bases from J, with 10 bases between. The CDR3 spans 14 residues. Germline CDR1 is SNHLY and CDR2 is FYNNEI. The CDR3 loop is CASNPLLAKNIQYF. The CDR3 DNA follows: TGTGCCAGCAACCCACTTCTAGCCAAAAACATTCAGTACTTC.

The count of this clone is one. This chain joins TRBV19 and TRBJ1-3; TRBD1 matches at 8 bases. Trimming cost V 7 bases and J 4 bases; bases outside gene matches: 6. This CDR3 is 14 amino acids long. Germline CDR1 LNHDA, CDR2 SQIVND (reference sequence). The CDR3 DNA follows: TGTGCCAGTACCTTCGGACAGGGAGGAAACACCATATATTTT. The encoded protein is CASTFGQGGNTIYF.

This clone occurred a few times. The chain couples TRBV2 to TRBJ1-6; D unclear. The CDR3 is 16 amino acids. V shed 4 bases and J shed 6 bases, with 16 bases lying between them. Germline V gene data show CDR1 as SNHLY and CDR2 as FYNNEI. In DNA form, the CDR3 reads TGTGCCAGCAGTGTTACTGGAGGACGGCGTAATTCACCCCTCCACTTT. It specifies CASSVTGGRRNSPLHF.

Concerning this clone: The identical CDR3 is also encoded by other nucleotide sequences in the sample. The chain combines TRBV5-6 with TRBJ2-7, with 12 bases that match TRBD2. Germline V gives CDR1 SGHDT, CDR2 YYEEEE. The CDR3 runs 16 residues. Trimming at V came to 4 bases and at J to 0 bases, leaving 5 bases not matched to a gene. CDR3 region: CASSPLAGGLSYEQYF. As DNA, the CDR3 is TGTGCCAGCAGCCCCCTAGCGGGGGGGCTCTCCTACGAGCAGTACTTC.

The V and J genes are TRBV5-4 and TRBJ2-4; TRBD2 is a possible D gene (8 bases). The V gene's germline CDR1 is SGHNT and CDR2 YYREEE (reference sequence). The CDR3 spans 16 residues. V lost 3 bases and J 9 bases, leaving 22 bases between the germline ends. The CDR3 loop is CASSSEGAGGGGIQYF. The CDR3 DNA reads as TGTGCCAGCAGCTCTGAGGGGGCGGGGGGCGGTGGCATTCAGTACTTC.

The chain has TRBV5-5 and TRBJ2-7, with TRBD1 as a possible D gene (6 bases). The CDR3 length is 16 residues. V lost 5 bases and J lost 4, with 22 bases in between. Germline V lookup: CDR1 SGHKS, CDR2 YYEKEE (reference sequence). CDR3 bases: TGTGCCAGCAGGAAGACAACAGGGAAAGTTCCTTACGAGCAGTACTTC. Its protein product is CASRKTTGKVPYEQYF.

V and J are TRBV7-9 and TRBJ2-1; 9 bases fit TRBD1. The length of the CDR3 is 15 residues. The junction had 9 bases not matched to a gene; V was cut back by 5 bases and J by 7 bases. The germline CDR1 and CDR2 sequences are SEHNR and FQNEAQ (reference sequence). The CDR3 coding sequence is TGTGCCAGCAGCCCTCCCGGACAGGGGCAGAATGAGCAGTTCTTC. Encoded protein: CASSPPGQGQNEQFF.

This clone appeared a single time. The chain employs TRBV7-9 and TRBJ2-3; D perhaps matches TRBD1 (5 bases). This CDR3 region has 16 residues. The germline V and J ends were trimmed by 5 bases and 0 bases, with 15 bases remaining between them. CDR1 and CDR2 from the germline V gene are SEHNR and FQNEAQ (reference sequence). CDR3 nucleotides: TGTGCCAGCAGCCTTGGGGCTTATACTAGCACAGATACGCAGTATTTT. It yields the protein CASSLGAYTSTDTQYF.

V and J are TRBV5-1 and TRBJ1-1; tentative D call: TRBD1 (5 bases). V was clipped by 4 bases and J by 6 bases, with 10 bases between them. CDR1 is SGHRS, CDR2 YFSETQ, per germline. This CDR3 contains 12 residues. For the CDR3, the DNA is TGCGCCAGCAGCCAAGACAGAGCTGAAGCTTTCTTT. This sequence encodes CASSQDRAEAFF.

V is TRBV4-2 and J is TRBJ1-1; possibly TRBD1 for D (5 bases). The CDR3 totals 13 residues. Deletions cut 1 base from V and 3 bases from J, with 6 bases between. Germline CDR1 is LGHNA and CDR2 is YNFKEQ. CDR3 bases: TGTGCCAGCAGCCAAGTACAGGACACTGAAGCTTTCTTT. Amino acid sequence: CASSQVQDTEAFF.

The V and J genes are TRBV30 and TRBJ2-3; D gene uncertain. Germline-derived CDR1 and CDR2 are GTSNPN and SVGIG (reference sequence). V lost 0 bases to trimming and J lost 0 bases, with 10 bases between them. This CDR3 has 15 residues. The CDR3: CAWSVNRPSTDTQYF. For the CDR3, the DNA is TGTGCCTGGAGTGTTAACAGACCTAGCACAGATACGCAGTATTTT.

This clone was recorded once. This chain uses TRBV9 with TRBJ1-1; D gene unclear. The V end was cut by 3 bases, the J end by 5 bases, with 20 bases between. The CDR3 has 16 amino acids. The V gene's germline CDR1 is SGDLS and CDR2 YYNGEE. This CDR3 reads CASSAIGRTQTTEAFF. The CDR3 region has the DNA TGTGCCAGCAGCGCCATTGGGAGGACTCAGACTACTGAAGCTTTCTTT.

The V gene is TRBV6-1, the J gene TRBJ2-1; TRBD1 matches at 10 bases. The CDR3 is 15 amino acids. The germline gives CDR1 MNHNS, CDR2 SASEGT. V shed 5 bases, J shed 5 bases, and the junction held 6 bases outside the gene matches. CDR3 nucleotides: TGTGCCAGCAGTCCAGGGGGGACAGGGGACAATGAGCAGTTCTTC. Translating gives CASSPGGTGDNEQFF.

A few counts support this clone. The rearrangement uses TRBV19 and TRBJ2-4, with D possibly TRBD2 on 5 matching bases. The germline V gene has CDR1 LNHDA and CDR2 SQIVND (reference sequence). This CDR3 has 13 residues. Trimming left V 4 bases short and J 3 bases short, with 7 bases between. The CDR3 DNA is TGTGCCAGTAGTAGGGAGTTCAAAAACATTCAGTACTTC. Protein sequence: CASSREFKNIQYF.

The chain joins TRBV11-3 to TRBJ2-1, with 7 bases fitting TRBD2. The length of the CDR3 is 16 residues. Unmatched junction bases numbered 2, after V lost 0 bases and J lost 0 bases. Germline-derived CDR1 and CDR2 are SGHNT and YENEEA. The CDR3 sequence is CASSLDGGGSYNEQFF. The CDR3 bases are TGTGCCAGCAGCTTAGACGGCGGGGGCTCCTACAATGAGCAGTTCTTC.

The chain is built from TRBV27 and TRBJ1-4; D perhaps matches TRBD1 (6 bases). CDR3 size: 14 residues. V lost 8 bases to trimming and J lost 5 bases, with 15 bases between them. From germline, CDR1 is MNHEY and CDR2 SMNVEV (reference sequence). CDR3 loop: CASRKDRMNEKLFF. CDR3 DNA: TGTGCCAGCCGCAAGGACAGAATGAATGAAAAACTGTTTTTT.

V is TRBV6-6 and J is TRBJ2-5, with 10 bases lining up with TRBD2. The CDR3 is 16 residues long. V was pared by 0 bases and J by 1 base, with 2 bases of the junction left unmatched. CDR1 MNHNY and CDR2 SVGAGI come from the germline V gene (reference sequence). In nucleotides, the CDR3 is TGTGCCAGCAGTTACTCTAGCGGGGGGTCCCAAGAGACCCAGTACTTC. It specifies CASSYSSGGSQETQYF.

The chain combines TRBV19 with TRBJ2-2; D gene ambiguous. Trimming stripped 4 bases from V and 5 bases from J, with 5 bases between. Germline values: CDR1 LNHDA, CDR2 SQIVND (reference sequence). The CDR3 totals 12 residues. The CDR3 here is CASSKRTGELFF. CDR3 sequence (DNA): TGTGCCAGTAGTAAGAGGACCGGGGAGCTGTTTTTT. The full variable domain, with the rest looked up from reference TRBV19 and TRBJ2-2, is DGGITQSPKYLFRKEGQNVTLSCEQNLNHDAMYWYRQDPGQGLRLIYYSQIVNDFQKGDIAEGYSVSREKKESFPLTVTSAQKNPTAFYLCASSKRTGELFFGEGSRLTVL.

V and J are TRBV12-5 and TRBJ2-1, with D possibly TRBD2 on 5 matching bases. V lost 0 bases to trimming and J lost 5 bases, with 17 bases between them. This CDR3 is 17 amino acids long. The V gene's germline CDR1 is LGHNT and CDR2 FRNRAP. The CDR3 nucleotides read TGTGCTAGTGGTTTGGTACTGGAGGTCCCCCTTAACAATGAGCAGTTCTTC. This sequence encodes CASGLVLEVPLNNEQFF.

This rearrangement joins TRBV10-3 to TRBJ1-2; TRBD1 aligns across 9 bases. The CDR3 runs to 14 residues. Germline CDR1 ENHRY, CDR2 SYGVKD. V lost 6 bases and J lost 6; bases outside the gene matches: 8. In DNA form, the CDR3 reads TGTGCCATCAGGACGGACAGGGGCAAGGATGGCTACACCTTC. Protein: CAIRTDRGKDGYTF.

The genes are TRBV28 and TRBJ1-5, with D perhaps matching TRBD1 (6 bases). The V gene lost 8 bases and the J gene lost 5 bases, with 16 bases spanning the gap. The CDR3 length is 14 residues. Germline loops: CDR1 MDHEN, CDR2 SYDVKM. CDR3 sequence: CASLQSQGYQPQHF. For the CDR3, the DNA is TGTGCCAGCCTACAATCACAGGGATATCAGCCCCAGCATTTT.

The chain links TRBV30 to TRBJ2-7, with D uncertain. Per germline, CDR1 GTSNPN and CDR2 SVGIG (reference sequence). V lost 5 bases and J lost 6, with 11 bases in between. CDR3 length: 11 residues. CDR3 DNA: TGTGCCTGGGCCCAAGATAGCGAGCAGTACTTC. This translates into CAWAQDSEQYF.

The V and J genes are TRBV2 and TRBJ1-4; perhaps TRBD1 as D (5 bases). V lost 2 bases and J lost 5, with 15 bases in between. Germline V gene sequence: CDR1 SNHLY, CDR2 FYNNEI. The CDR3 is 16 amino acids. The CDR3 DNA reads as TGTGCCAGCAGTGAAAGGGTCGGACAACTGAATGAAAAACTGTTTTTT. Translating gives CASSERVGQLNEKLFF.